Sequencing of this T cell receptor (beta chain) was carried out in a study of spatial heterogeneity in lung cancer. At the level of the study: Detection consistently captured more beta-chain sequences than alpha-chain sequences.

Unique molecular identifiers tagged every individual TCR cDNA molecule. Using its own MiXCR run on the 5' RACE reads, TCRdb lists one record per CDR3 protein. The data contain 40,000 to 45,000 distinct CDR3 sequences, approximately 7% of them singletons. Time point of the sample: sample taken at primary tumor resection. Samples came from 60 to 75 TRACERx patients with untreated early-stage lung cancer. Sequencing was performed on whole RNA extracted from tumor and nontumor lung tissue, or from frozen PBMC, and the material was left unsorted. This CDR3 is built from 14 residues. V trimming: 4 bases; J trimming: 3 bases; junction bases outside the gene matches: 2. Germline loops: CDR1 SNHLY, CDR2 FYNNEI.

This clonotype was obtained from a female donor with early-stage non-small cell lung cancer. This sample comprised PBMCs, obtained at surgery. The chain joins TRBV2 to TRBJ2-7; 11 nucleotides line up with TRBD1. The CDR3 DNA reads as TGTGCCAGCAGTGTGGGGACAGGGGGCTACGAGCAGTACTTC. It encodes CASSVGTGGYEQYF.